The present TCR beta chain was sequenced within a study of cytomegalovirus exposure and HLA in healthy donors. Study observations and caveats: Investigators reported fewer than 200 TCR beta chains as tied to cytomegalovirus. A previous analysis found most TCR beta V segments productive roughly 87% or roughly 30% of the time. The likely origin of a cluster of highly shared sequence variants was a sequencing artifact.

This clone was picked up a small number of times. Its antigen is as yet unknown. The CDR3 has 14 residues. V was pared by 8 bases and J by 4 bases, with 17 bases between. Germline loops: CDR1 ENHRY, CDR2 SYGVKD. The PCR had 60 Vbeta and 13 Jbeta primers. The data were produced by immunoSEQ multiplex PCR, yet TCRdb's version contains in-frame clones alone and is incomplete. The table records about 57,000 clones, 75% to 85% of them present only once. All donors participated as healthy donors of bone marrow. The chain combines TRBV10-3 with TRBJ1-1; tentative D call: TRBD1 (5 bases). Input material: PBMCs. This receptor was identified in a man aged 25-40 years in good health and CMV-seronegative. CDR3 protein: CAIGGDGLTTEAFF. The DNA of the CDR3 is TGTGCCATCGGGGGGGATGGATTGACCACTGAAGCTTTCTTT.